The subject of this entry is one T cell receptor beta chain. What it binds is unknown. These data are taken from a study of identical twins. There were only healthy Caucasians among the donors. Study-level points and caveats: Memory repertoires showed no such pattern, whereas abundant cord blood beta clonotypes carried fewer insertions. Modelling underestimated the level of out-of-frame TCR alpha sharing observed in monozygotic twins.

A universal primer site was added by template switching, and unique molecular identifiers were carried by the cDNA. MiXCR, run by TCRdb on the 5' RACE reads, gives a single entry per CDR3 protein. The sample carries 1.5 million to 2 million distinct CDR3 sequences, around 29% recorded once. The sequenced material came from cord blood. The TCR sequence derives from a newborn girl in good health.

DNA for the CDR3: TGTGCCAGCAGCTTATATGGACAGGGAGGGGAAAAACTGTTTTTT. It translates to CASSLYGQGGEKLFF. The chain links TRBV7-2 to TRBJ1-4, with 8 bases lining up with TRBD1. V shed 2 bases and J 8 bases; nucleotides not matched to a gene: 7. The CDR3 has 15 amino acids. The germline V gene encodes CDR1 SGHTA and CDR2 FQGNSA.